This T cell receptor (beta chain) was documented in a study of CD8+ T cells in alopecia areata. Comments on this clone: Its antigen is not identified.

RNA extraction was followed by reverse transcription into cDNA, which acted as the sequencing template. The table came from immunoSEQ multiplex PCR; TCRdb's copy has only in-frame clones and leaves some out. Of approximately 180,000 clones listed, 53% are singletons. Overall study findings and caveats: Uncertainty about whether baseline CD8+ expansion is linked to response remains, with one nonresponder. In scalp, tofacitinib significantly decreased clonality and expanded CD8+ clones among the top 100.

Regarding treatment: oral pan-JAK inhibitor, 5-10 mg twice daily. Researchers took lesional scalp punch biopsies and peripheral blood from people who were alopecia areata patients. CDR1 and CDR2 from the germline V gene are LGHNA and YSLEER. The V end was cut by 0 bases, the J end by 6 bases, with 12 bases between. This CDR3 is built from 15 residues. This chain joins TRBV4-3 and TRBJ1-5, with D possibly matching TRBD1 (5 bases). This sequence originates from a human donor with alopecia areata. Source: CD8+ T cells sorted from blood, taken at week 24, from a patient treated with tofacitinib. This CDR3 reads CASSQDLGPSQPQHF. CDR3 DNA sequence: TGCGCCAGCAGCCAAGATTTGGGACCTAGTCAGCCCCAGCATTTT.